Listed here are 26 T cell receptor beta chains from one sample, sequenced in a study of Tregs in tolerant kidney transplant recipients (dated by TCRdb to between 2018 and 2020). The library relied on the immunoSEQ multiplex PCR assay. The table was pulled from immuneACCESS by TCRdb, which kept in-frame rearrangements only. Such tables lose some clones; where checked, under half of the loss comes from unresolved V genes, and the rest has no known cause. In this sample the table shows tens of thousands of clones, roughly 91% of which occur a single time. The leading ten clones occupy around 0.38% of the sample. What this sample's time point label stands for: blood sample drawn before combined kidney and bone marrow transplant. This specimen was CD4+ T cells from blood, taken before the transplant. Every receptor here comes from a human donor who received a combined kidney and bone marrow transplant.

J is TRBJ1-1 and V is TRBV2; 8 nucleotides align to TRBD1. This CDR3 has 18 residues. V lost 4 bases to trimming and J lost 1 base; unmatched junction nucleotides: 14. Looked up from germline, CDR1 is SNHLY and CDR2 is FYNNEI. The CDR3 loop is CASSAPHGQGGTNTEAFF. The DNA for the CDR3 is TGTGCCAGCAGTGCACCCCACGGACAGGGTGGGACGAACACTGAAGCTTTCTTT.

The rearrangement joins TRBV29-1 to TRBJ2-4; 7 bases line up with TRBD1. The CDR3 runs to 11 residues. The germline V gene encodes CDR1 SQVTM and CDR2 ANQGSEA. V trimming: 6 bases; J trimming: 15 bases; junction bases outside the gene matches: 11. The CDR3 loop is CSVERDSILYF. The CDR3, as DNA: TGCAGCGTCGAACGGGACAGTATTTTGTACTTC.

V gene TRBV7-2 combines with J gene TRBJ2-1, with D possibly TRBD2 on 6 matching bases. The CDR3 sequence is 16 residues long. Germline lookup yields CDR1 SGHTA and CDR2 FQGNSA. V lost 4 bases and J lost 10, with 23 bases in between. The CDR3 protein is CASSSSNSLKGGEQFF. The CDR3 coding sequence is TGTGCCAGCAGCTCCTCTAACTCTTTAAAAGGAGGGGAGCAGTTCTTC. Using reference TRBV7-2 and TRBJ2-1 for the parts outside the CDR3, the full variable domain is GAGVSQSPSNKVTEKGKDVELRCDPISGHTALYWYRQSLGQGLEFLIYFQGNSAPDKSGLPSDRFSAERTGGSVSTLTIQRTQQEDSAVYLCASSSSNSLKGGEQFFGPGTRLTVL.

In this sample, this clone turned up many times. The CDR3 DNA reads TGTGCCAGCAGTTCACTAGAGGGGAGGAATGAGCAGTTCTTC. Its translation is CASSSLEGRNEQFF. This chain connects TRBV27 to TRBJ2-1, with D possibly matching TRBD2 (6 bases). The CDR3 totals 14 residues. V was trimmed by 4 bases and J by 7 bases, leaving 14 bases between them. The germline gives CDR1 MNHEY, CDR2 SMNVEV (reference sequence).

The rearrangement uses TRBV19 and TRBJ2-5; D remains unclear. CDR1 LNHDA and CDR2 SQIVND come from the germline V gene (reference sequence). This CDR3 comprises 15 residues. Trimming took 3 bases from V and 1 from J, leaving 12 bases between them. The CDR3: CASSMVEASQETQYF. Written as DNA, the CDR3 is TGTGCCAGTAGTATGGTTGAGGCCAGCCAAGAGACCCAGTACTTC. The full variable domain, its missing parts supplied by reference TRBV19 and TRBJ2-5, is DGGITQSPKYLFRKEGQNVTLSCEQNLNHDAMYWYRQDPGQGLRLIYYSQIVNDFQKGDIAEGYSVSREKKESFPLTVTSAQKNPTAFYLCASSMVEASQETQYFGPGTRLLVL.

The chain is built from TRBV28 and TRBJ2-2; possibly TRBD2 for D (5 bases). V gave up 2 bases and J gave up 3 bases, with 7 bases separating them. Germline V CDR1 and CDR2: MDHEN, SYDVKM. The CDR3 loop spans 14 amino acids. CDR3 in DNA: TGTGCCAGCAGTTTAAGGGAGTACACCGGGGAGCTGTTTTTT. The encoded protein is CASSLREYTGELFF.

Here the CDR3 DNA reads TGTGCCAGTTCCCCCCGGACAGGGTCCTACGAGCAGTACTTC. Protein sequence: CASSPRTGSYEQYF. The genes are TRBV19 and TRBJ2-7; 8 bases are shared with TRBD1. The CDR3 runs 14 residues. Losses at the gene ends were 8 bases for V and 1 base for J; bases not matched to a gene: 7. CDR1 is LNHDA, CDR2 SQIVND, per germline (reference sequence).

This chain connects TRBV7-8 to TRBJ1-2; no firm D call. The CDR3 consists of 11 residues. Per germline, CDR1 SGHVS and CDR2 FQNEAQ. The germline V and J ends were trimmed by 5 bases and 6 bases, with 7 bases remaining between them. In DNA, the CDR3 is TGTGCCAGCAGCCTAGGGCATGGCTACACCTTC. This gives the protein CASSLGHGYTF.

The chain is built from TRBV2 and TRBJ2-3; 10 bases match TRBD2. The V and J ends lost 11 bases and 0 bases, in that order; junction bases with no gene match: 11. This CDR3 contains 16 residues. The V gene's germline CDR1 is SNHLY and CDR2 FYNNEI. CDR3 in amino acids: CACRRGLATSTDTQYF. The DNA for the CDR3 is TGTGCCTGCCGAAGGGGACTAGCGACTAGCACAGATACGCAGTATTTT.

J is TRBJ2-7 and V is TRBV18; TRBD2 matches 10 bases. Germline trimming cut 2 bases from V and 5 bases from J; bases unmatched to any gene: 6. This CDR3 comprises 15 residues. CDR1 is KGHSH, CDR2 LQKENI, per germline. CDR3 residues: CASSPEAGGSNEQYF. The CDR3 DNA follows: TGTGCCAGCTCACCAGAAGCGGGAGGGAGTAACGAGCAGTACTTC.

The chain has TRBV28 and TRBJ1-5, with D maybe TRBD1 (5 bases). The CDR3 is 15 amino acids. V lost 1 base, J lost 7 bases, and 14 bases lay in between. Germline lookup yields CDR1 MDHEN and CDR2 SYDVKM. This CDR3 reads CASSLLVQGLQPQHF. The CDR3, as DNA: TGTGCCAGCAGTTTATTGGTTCAGGGATTACAGCCCCAGCATTTT.

V and J are TRBV5-1 and TRBJ2-5; 7 bases are a match to TRBD2. Germline-derived CDR1 and CDR2 are SGHRS and YFSETQ. V lost 4 bases, J lost 2 bases, and 11 bases stayed unmatched. The length of the CDR3 is 16 residues. This chain's CDR3 is CASSLQWGGTQETQYF. The CDR3 DNA sequence: TGCGCCAGCAGCCTCCAGTGGGGGGGGACGCAAGAGACCCAGTACTTC. The variable domain in full, with the rest retrieved from reference TRBV5-1 and TRBJ2-5, is KAGVTQTPRYLIKTRGQQVTLSCSPISGHRSVSWYQQTPGQGLQFLFEYFSETQRNKGNFPGRFSGRQFSNSRSEMNVSTLELGDSALYLCASSLQWGGTQETQYFGPGTRLLVL.

This sequence joins TRBV30 and TRBJ2-7; tentatively, D is TRBD2 (6 bases). The CDR3 has 13 amino acids. V lost 5 bases, J lost 3 bases, and 14 bases lay in between. In germline, CDR1 is GTSNPN, CDR2 SVGIG (reference sequence). The CDR3 sequence is CAWAPGGIYEQYF. In nucleotides, the CDR3 is TGTGCCTGGGCACCTGGGGGGATCTACGAGCAGTACTTC.

The V and J genes are TRBV28 and TRBJ1-5, with D uncertain. This CDR3 is built from 16 residues. Trimming cost V 6 bases and J 2 bases, with 17 bases left between them. CDR1 and CDR2 (germline): MDHEN, SYDVKM. This chain's CDR3 is CASRLRETLGNQPQHF. DNA for the CDR3: TGTGCCAGCAGGCTCCGGGAGACCTTAGGCAATCAGCCCCAGCATTTT.

J is TRBJ1-5 and V is TRBV19; TRBD1 is a possible D gene (5 bases). Germline CDR1 reads LNHDA; CDR2 reads SQIVND (reference sequence). The CDR3 runs to 14 residues. V was cut by 4 bases and J by 2 bases, with 9 bases left in between. CDR3 in amino acids: CASSTGYGNQPQHF. Here the CDR3 DNA reads TGTGCCAGTAGTACAGGGTATGGCAATCAGCCCCAGCATTTT.

V gene TRBV25-1 combines with J gene TRBJ1-2; tentatively, D is TRBD1 (5 bases). The CDR3 spans 14 residues. With 3 bases removed from V and 5 bases from J, the gap between germline ends came to 13 bases. Looked up from germline, CDR1 is MGHDK and CDR2 is SYGVNS. The CDR3 spells CASSDSRGSYGYTF. In nucleotides, the CDR3 is TGTGCCAGCAGTGATTCTCGGGGGTCTTATGGCTACACCTTC.

This clone has only one observation. The J gene is TRBJ2-1, the V gene TRBV2; D is possibly TRBD2 (5 bases). V dropped 2 bases and J dropped 8 bases, with 13 bases sitting between them. Germline assignment: CDR1 SNHLY and CDR2 FYNNEI. The CDR3 consists of 14 residues. CDR3 sequence: CASSESLARDEQFF. The CDR3 nucleotides read TGTGCCAGCAGTGAATCCCTAGCTCGGGATGAGCAGTTCTTC. The full variable domain, its missing parts supplied by reference TRBV2 and TRBJ2-1, is EPEVTQTPSHQVTQMGQEVILRCVPISNHLYFYWYRQILGQKVEFLVSFYNNEISEKSEIFDDQFSVERPDGSNFTLKIRSTKLEDSAMYFCASSESLARDEQFFGPGTRLTVL.

This clone was observed once. The rearrangement uses TRBV15 and TRBJ2-1, with TRBD2 matching 12 bases. The V and J ends lost 7 bases and 15 bases, in that order; junction bases with no gene match: 19. Germline V gives CDR1 LNHNV, CDR2 YYDKDF (reference sequence). The CDR3 has 16 residues. CDR3 bases: TGTGCCACCACCCAGTTAGGACTAGCGGGACACCGAGTACTGTTCTTC. As protein: CATTQLGLAGHRVLFF.

CDR3 protein: CAISVRGKQFF. CDR3 DNA sequence: TGTGCCATCAGTGTCAGGGGCAAGCAGTTCTTC. V is TRBV10-3 and J is TRBJ2-1, with D perhaps TRBD1 (6 bases). The CDR3 is 11 residues long. Per germline, CDR1 ENHRY and CDR2 SYGVKD. Trimming removed 4 bases from V and 11 bases from J, with 9 bases in between.

This clone was detected only once. This sequence joins TRBV5-1 and TRBJ2-1, with 9 positions matching TRBD2. V shed 2 bases and J 8 bases; nucleotides not matched to a gene: 8. Germline loops: CDR1 SGHRS, CDR2 YFSETQ. The CDR3 is made up of 15 amino acids. CDR3 loop: CASSFALAGTYEQFF. The CDR3 nucleotides read TGCGCCAGCAGCTTCGCACTAGCGGGTACCTATGAGCAGTTCTTC.

CDR3 region: CASSSGQGLNEQFF. The CDR3 DNA sequence: TGCGCCAGCAGCTCGGGACAGGGTTTGAATGAGCAGTTCTTC. The V call is TRBV5-1, the J call TRBJ2-1; 9 bases align to TRBD1. CDR1 is SGHRS and CDR2 is YFSETQ in the germline V gene. CDR3 length equals 14 residues. V shed 3 bases and J 7 bases; nucleotides not matched to a gene: 5.

The chain combines TRBV28 with TRBJ1-1; 9 bases line up with TRBD1. This CDR3 contains 21 residues. The J segment lost 2 bases and the V segment lost 8 bases, leaving 27 bases of the junction unmatched. Germline V CDR1 and CDR2: MDHEN, SYDVKM. CDR3 nucleotides: TGTGCCAGCGCCCAACCTATTGGGGCCGGGGACAGGGCGGTTTTCAACACTGAAGCTTTCTTT. Translated: CASAQPIGAGDRAVFNTEAFF.

The chain recombines TRBV2 with TRBJ2-2; TRBD2 might be the D (5 bases). Per germline, CDR1 SNHLY and CDR2 FYNNEI. The CDR3 runs 18 residues. V was cut by 7 bases and J by 4 bases, with 25 bases left in between. The CDR3 here is CASTKEYLRQAGTGELFF. In nucleotides, the CDR3 is TGTGCCAGCACCAAAGAATACCTTCGGCAGGCGGGCACCGGGGAGCTGTTTTTT.

This clone came up once. This chain connects TRBV15 to TRBJ2-5; weak D call: TRBD1 (5 bases). Germline assignment: CDR1 LNHNV and CDR2 YYDKDF (reference sequence). This CDR3 comprises 14 residues. V dropped 5 bases and J dropped 4 bases, with 14 bases sitting between them. This CDR3 is CATSPGQGSETQYF. The CDR3 DNA follows: TGTGCCACCAGCCCCGGGCAGGGCTCAGAGACCCAGTACTTC. Full variable domain (remainder filled in from reference TRBV15 and TRBJ2-5): DAMVIQNPRYQVTQFGKPVTLSCSQTLNHNVMYWYQQKSSQAPKLLFHYYDKDFNNEADTPDNFQSRRPNTSFCFLDIRSPGLGDTAMYLCATSPGQGSETQYFGPGTRLLVL.

The chain employs TRBV5-1 and TRBJ2-7, with a possible D match to TRBD1 (6 bases). The CDR3 extends over 13 amino acids. CDR1 and CDR2 (germline): SGHRS, YFSETQ. Trimming took off 0 bases at V and 6 bases at J, with 10 bases between the two ends. This CDR3 reads CASSLDRATEQYF. As DNA, the CDR3 is TGCGCCAGCAGCTTGGACAGGGCCACCGAGCAGTACTTC.

This chain connects TRBV28 to TRBJ2-6, with D possibly matching TRBD2 (5 bases). The length of the CDR3 is 16 residues. V was clipped by 5 bases and J by 1 base, with 12 bases between them. Germline V gene sequence: CDR1 MDHEN, CDR2 SYDVKM. The CDR3 loop is CASSPPEGSGANVLTF. The DNA for the CDR3 is TGTGCCAGCAGTCCGCCCGAGGGTTCTGGGGCCAACGTCCTGACTTTC. Together with reference TRBV28 and TRBJ2-6, the CDR3 gives the full variable domain: DVKVTQSSRYLVKRTGEKVFLECVQDMDHENMFWYRQDPGLGLRLIYFSYDVKMKEKGDIPEGYSVSREKKERFSLILESASTNQTSMYLCASSPPEGSGANVLTFGAGSRLTVL.